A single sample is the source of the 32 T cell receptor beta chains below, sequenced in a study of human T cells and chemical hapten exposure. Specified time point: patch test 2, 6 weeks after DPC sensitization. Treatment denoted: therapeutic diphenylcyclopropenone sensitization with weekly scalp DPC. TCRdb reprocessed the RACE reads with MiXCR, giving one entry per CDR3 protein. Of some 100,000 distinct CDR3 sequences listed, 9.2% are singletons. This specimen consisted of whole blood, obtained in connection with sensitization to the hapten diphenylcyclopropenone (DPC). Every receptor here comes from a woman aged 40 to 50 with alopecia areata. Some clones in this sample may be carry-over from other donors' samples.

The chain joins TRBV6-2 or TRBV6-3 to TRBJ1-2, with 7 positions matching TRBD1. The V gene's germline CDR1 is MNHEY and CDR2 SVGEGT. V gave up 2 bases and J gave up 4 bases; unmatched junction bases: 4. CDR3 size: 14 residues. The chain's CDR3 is CASSYVGQTYGYTF. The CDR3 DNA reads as TGTGCCAGCAGTTACGTGGGACAGACCTATGGCTACACCTTC.

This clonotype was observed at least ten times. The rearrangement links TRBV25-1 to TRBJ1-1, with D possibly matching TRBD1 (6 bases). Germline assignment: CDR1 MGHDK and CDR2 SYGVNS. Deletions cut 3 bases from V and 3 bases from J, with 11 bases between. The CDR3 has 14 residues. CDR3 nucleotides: TGTGCCAGCAGTGAGCATTACAGGGACACTGAAGCTTTCTTT. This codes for CASSEHYRDTEAFF.

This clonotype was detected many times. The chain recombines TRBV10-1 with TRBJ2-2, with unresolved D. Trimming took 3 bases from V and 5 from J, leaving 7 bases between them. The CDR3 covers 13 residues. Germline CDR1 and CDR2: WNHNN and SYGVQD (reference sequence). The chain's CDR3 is CASSDQRTGELFF. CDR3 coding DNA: TGCGCCAGCAGTGATCAGAGAACCGGGGAGCTGTTTTTT.

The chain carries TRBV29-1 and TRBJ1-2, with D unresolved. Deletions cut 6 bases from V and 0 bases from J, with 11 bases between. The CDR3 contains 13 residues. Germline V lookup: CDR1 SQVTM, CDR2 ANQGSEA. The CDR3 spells CSVAGQANYGYTF. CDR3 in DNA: TGCAGCGTCGCGGGCCAGGCTAACTATGGCTACACCTTC.

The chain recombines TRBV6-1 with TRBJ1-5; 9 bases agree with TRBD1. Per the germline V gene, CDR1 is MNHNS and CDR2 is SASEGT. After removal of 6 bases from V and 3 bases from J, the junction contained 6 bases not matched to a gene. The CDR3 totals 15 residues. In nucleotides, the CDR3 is TGTGCCAGCAGCTCGACAGGGGGTGTCAATCAGCCCCAGCATTTT. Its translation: CASSSTGGVNQPQHF.

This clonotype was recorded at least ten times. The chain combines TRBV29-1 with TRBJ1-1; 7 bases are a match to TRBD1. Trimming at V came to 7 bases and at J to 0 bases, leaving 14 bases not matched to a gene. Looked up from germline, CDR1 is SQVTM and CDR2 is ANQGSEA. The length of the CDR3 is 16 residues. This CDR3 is CSARGYRGPLNTEAFF. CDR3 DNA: TGCAGCGCCCGGGGCTACAGGGGCCCTCTGAACACTGAAGCTTTCTTT.

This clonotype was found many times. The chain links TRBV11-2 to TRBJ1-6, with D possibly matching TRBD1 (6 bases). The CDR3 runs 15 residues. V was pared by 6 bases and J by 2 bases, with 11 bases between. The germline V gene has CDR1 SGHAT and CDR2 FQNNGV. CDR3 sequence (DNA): TGTGCCAGCAGTCTCAGGGGAACCTATAATTCACCCCTCCACTTT. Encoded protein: CASSLRGTYNSPLHF.

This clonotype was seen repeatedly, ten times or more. CDR3 sequence reads: CASSGTGKETQYF. In DNA form, the CDR3 reads TGTGCCAGCAGCGGGACAGGGAAAGAGACCCAGTACTTC. J is TRBJ2-5 and V is TRBV28; 9 nucleotides agree with TRBD1. The CDR3 contains 13 residues. V shed 6 bases, J shed 3 bases, and the junction held 2 bases outside the gene matches. Germline V gene lookup returns CDR1 MDHEN and CDR2 SYDVKM.

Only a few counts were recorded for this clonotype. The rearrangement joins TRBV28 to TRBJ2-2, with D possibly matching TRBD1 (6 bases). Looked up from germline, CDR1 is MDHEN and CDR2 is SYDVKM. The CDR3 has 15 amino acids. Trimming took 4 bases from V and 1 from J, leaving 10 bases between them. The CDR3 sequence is CASSSPRGNTGELFF. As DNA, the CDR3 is TGTGCCAGCAGTTCCCCCAGGGGGAACACCGGGGAGCTGTTTTTT.

The CDR3 DNA sequence: TGTGCCAGCAGGGGATCGGACAGGGGGGATCAGCCCCAGCATTTT. Amino acids: CASRGSDRGDQPQHF. The chain couples TRBV25-1 to TRBJ1-5; 10 bases line up with TRBD1. Trimming at V came to 6 bases and at J to 5 bases, leaving 7 bases not matched to a gene. CDR1 MGHDK and CDR2 SYGVNS come from the germline V gene. CDR3 length: 15 amino acids.

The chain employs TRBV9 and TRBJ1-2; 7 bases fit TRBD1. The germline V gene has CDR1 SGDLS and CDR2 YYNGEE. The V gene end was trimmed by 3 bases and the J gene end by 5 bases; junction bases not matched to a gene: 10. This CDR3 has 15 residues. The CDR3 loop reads CASSAGAGQLYGYTF. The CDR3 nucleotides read TGTGCCAGCAGCGCAGGCGCGGGACAGTTATATGGCTACACCTTC.

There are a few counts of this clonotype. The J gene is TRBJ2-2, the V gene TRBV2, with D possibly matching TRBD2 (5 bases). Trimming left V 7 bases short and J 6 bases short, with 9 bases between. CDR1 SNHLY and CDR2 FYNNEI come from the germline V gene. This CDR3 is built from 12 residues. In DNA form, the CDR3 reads TGTGCCAGCAACGAGGGCCCCGGGGAGCTGTTTTTT. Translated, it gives CASNEGPGELFF.

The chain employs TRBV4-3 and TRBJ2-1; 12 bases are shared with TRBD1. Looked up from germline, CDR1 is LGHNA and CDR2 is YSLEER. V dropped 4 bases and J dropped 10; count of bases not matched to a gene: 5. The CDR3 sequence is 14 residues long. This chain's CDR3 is CASSRDRGQWEQFF. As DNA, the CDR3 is TGCGCCAGCAGCCGGGACAGGGGGCAGTGGGAGCAGTTCTTC.

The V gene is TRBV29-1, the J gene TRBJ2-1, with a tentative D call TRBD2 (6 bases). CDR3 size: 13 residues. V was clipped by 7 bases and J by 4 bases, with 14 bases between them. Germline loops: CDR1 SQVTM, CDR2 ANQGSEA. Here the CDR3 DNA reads TGCAGCGCCTGGACTACCCTTTACAATGAGCAGTTCTTC. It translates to CSAWTTLYNEQFF.

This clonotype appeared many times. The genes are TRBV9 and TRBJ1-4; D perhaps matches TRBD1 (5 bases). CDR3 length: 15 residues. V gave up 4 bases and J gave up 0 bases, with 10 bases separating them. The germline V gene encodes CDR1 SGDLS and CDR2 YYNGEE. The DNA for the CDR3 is TGTGCCAGCAGCCCAACAGGAACAACTAATGAAAAACTGTTTTTT. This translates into CASSPTGTTNEKLFF.

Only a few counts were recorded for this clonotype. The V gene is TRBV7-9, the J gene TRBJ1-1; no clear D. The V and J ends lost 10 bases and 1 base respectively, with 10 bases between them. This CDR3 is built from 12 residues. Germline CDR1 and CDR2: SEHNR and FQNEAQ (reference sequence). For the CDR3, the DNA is TGTGCCACCGGTTGGGGGAACACTGAAGCTTTCTTT. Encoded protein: CATGWGNTEAFF.

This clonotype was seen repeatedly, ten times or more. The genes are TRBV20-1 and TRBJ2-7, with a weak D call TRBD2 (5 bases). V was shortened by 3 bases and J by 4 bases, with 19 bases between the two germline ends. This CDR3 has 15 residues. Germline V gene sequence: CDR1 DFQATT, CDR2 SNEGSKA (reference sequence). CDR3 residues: CSARVTGGPPYEQYF. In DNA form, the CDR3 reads TGCAGTGCTAGGGTAACGGGCGGGCCACCGTACGAGCAGTACTTC.

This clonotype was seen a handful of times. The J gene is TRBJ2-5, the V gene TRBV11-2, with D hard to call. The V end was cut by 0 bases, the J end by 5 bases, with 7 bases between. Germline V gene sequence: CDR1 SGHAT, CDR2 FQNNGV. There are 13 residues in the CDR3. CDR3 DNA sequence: TGTGCCAGCAGCTTAGATCAGGTGGAGACCCAGTACTTC. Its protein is CASSLDQVETQYF.

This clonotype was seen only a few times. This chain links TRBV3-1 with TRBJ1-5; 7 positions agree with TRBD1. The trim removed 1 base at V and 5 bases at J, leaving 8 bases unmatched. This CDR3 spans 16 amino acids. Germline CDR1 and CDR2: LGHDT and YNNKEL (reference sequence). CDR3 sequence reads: CASSQGVGGGYQPQHF. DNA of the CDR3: TGTGCCAGCAGCCAAGGTGTAGGGGGCGGCTATCAGCCCCAGCATTTT.

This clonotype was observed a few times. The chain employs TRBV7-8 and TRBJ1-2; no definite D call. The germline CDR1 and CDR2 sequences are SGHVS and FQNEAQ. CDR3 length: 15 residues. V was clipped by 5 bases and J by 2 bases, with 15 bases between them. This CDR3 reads CASSKAPAINYGYTF. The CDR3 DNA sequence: TGTGCCAGCAGCAAAGCGCCAGCTATCAACTATGGCTACACCTTC.

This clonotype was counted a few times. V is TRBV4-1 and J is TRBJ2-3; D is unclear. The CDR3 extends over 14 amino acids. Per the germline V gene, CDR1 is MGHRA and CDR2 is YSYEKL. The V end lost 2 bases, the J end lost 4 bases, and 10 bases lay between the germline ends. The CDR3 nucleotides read TGCGCCAGCAGCCAATTCCAGGTACCAGATACGCAGTATTTT. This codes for CASSQFQVPDTQYF.

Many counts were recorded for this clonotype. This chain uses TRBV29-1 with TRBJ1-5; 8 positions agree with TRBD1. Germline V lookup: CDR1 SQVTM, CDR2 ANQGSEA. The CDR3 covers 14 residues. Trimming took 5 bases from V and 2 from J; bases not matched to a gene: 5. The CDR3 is CSVTTGAGNQPQHF. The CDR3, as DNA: TGCAGCGTTACGACAGGGGCGGGCAATCAGCCCCAGCATTTT.

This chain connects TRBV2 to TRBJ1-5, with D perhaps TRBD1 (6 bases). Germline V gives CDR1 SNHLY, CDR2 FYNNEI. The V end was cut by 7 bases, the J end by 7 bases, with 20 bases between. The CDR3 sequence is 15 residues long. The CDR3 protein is CASTTREGGRQPQHF. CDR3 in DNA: TGTGCCAGCACCACTCGGGAGGGGGGGCGCCAGCCCCAGCATTTT.

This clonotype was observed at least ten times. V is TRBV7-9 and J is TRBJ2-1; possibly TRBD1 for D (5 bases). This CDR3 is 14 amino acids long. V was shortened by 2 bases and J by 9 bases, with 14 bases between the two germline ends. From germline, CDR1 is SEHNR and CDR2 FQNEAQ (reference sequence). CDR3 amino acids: CASSLPGSLIEQFF. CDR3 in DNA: TGTGCCAGCAGCTTACCAGGGTCCCTAATTGAGCAGTTCTTC.

In DNA form, the CDR3 reads TGTGCCAGCGCAAAAGAAGAGACCCAGTACTTC. Protein product: CASAKEETQYF. The chain uses TRBV7-6 and TRBJ2-5, with no clear D. Trimming left V 8 bases short and J 3 bases short, with 7 bases between. This CDR3 comprises 11 residues. Germline V CDR1 and CDR2: SGHVS, FNYEAQ. The full variable domain, rest sourced from reference TRBV7-6 and TRBJ2-5, is GAGVSQSPRYKVTKRGQDVALRCDPISGHVSLYWYRQALGQGPEFLTYFNYEAQQDKSGLPNDRFSAERPEGSISTLTIQRTEQRDSAMYRCASAKEETQYFGPGTRLLVL.

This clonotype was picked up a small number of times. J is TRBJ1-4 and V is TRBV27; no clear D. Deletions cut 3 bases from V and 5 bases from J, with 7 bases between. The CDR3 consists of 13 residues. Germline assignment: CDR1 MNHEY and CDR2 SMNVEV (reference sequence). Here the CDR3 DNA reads TGTGCCAGCAGTTTTCGAGGGAATGAAAAACTGTTTTTT. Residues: CASSFRGNEKLFF.

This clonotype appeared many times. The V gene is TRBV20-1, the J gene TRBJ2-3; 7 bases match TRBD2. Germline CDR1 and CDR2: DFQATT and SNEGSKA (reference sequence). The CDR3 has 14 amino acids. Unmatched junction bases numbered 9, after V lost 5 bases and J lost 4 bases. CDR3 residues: CSAGGGLLPDTQYF. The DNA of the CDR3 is TGCAGTGCTGGGGGGGGTCTTCTCCCAGATACGCAGTATTTT.

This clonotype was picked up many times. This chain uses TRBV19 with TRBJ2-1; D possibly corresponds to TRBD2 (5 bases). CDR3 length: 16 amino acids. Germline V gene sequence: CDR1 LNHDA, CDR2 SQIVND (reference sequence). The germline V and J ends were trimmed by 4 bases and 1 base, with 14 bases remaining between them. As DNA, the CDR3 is TGTGCCAGTAGTAACGGGGAGTGGGTATCCTACAATGAGCAGTTCTTC. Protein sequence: CASSNGEWVSYNEQFF.

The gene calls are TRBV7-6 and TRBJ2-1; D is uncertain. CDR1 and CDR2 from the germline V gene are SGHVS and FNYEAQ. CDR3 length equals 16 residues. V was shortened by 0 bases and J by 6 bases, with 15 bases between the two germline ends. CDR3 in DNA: TGTGCCAGCAGCTTAGCCCAGACCATCCTGACCAATGAGCAGTTCTTC. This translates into CASSLAQTILTNEQFF.

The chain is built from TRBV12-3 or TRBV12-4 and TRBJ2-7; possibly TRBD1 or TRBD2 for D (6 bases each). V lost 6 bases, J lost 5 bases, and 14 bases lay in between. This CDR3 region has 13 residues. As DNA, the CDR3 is TGTGCCAGCAGGTCCCAGGGGAGGCACGAGCAGTACTTC. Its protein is CASRSQGRHEQYF.

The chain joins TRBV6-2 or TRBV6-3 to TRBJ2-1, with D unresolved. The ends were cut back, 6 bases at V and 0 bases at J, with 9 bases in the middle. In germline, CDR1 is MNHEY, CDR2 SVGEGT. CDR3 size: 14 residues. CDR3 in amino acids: CASSFLSSYNEQFF. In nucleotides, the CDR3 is TGTGCCAGCAGCTTCCTTAGCTCCTACAATGAGCAGTTCTTC.

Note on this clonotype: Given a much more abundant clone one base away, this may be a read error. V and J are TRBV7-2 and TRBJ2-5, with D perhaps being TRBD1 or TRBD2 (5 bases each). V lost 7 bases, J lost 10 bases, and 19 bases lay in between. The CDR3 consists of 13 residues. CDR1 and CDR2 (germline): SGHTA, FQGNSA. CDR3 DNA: TGTGCCAGCATCTCGGGACCGAGGATGGACCAGTACTTC. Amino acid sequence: CASISGPRMDQYF.